This T cell receptor (beta chain) was recorded in a study of response to subunit inactivated influenza vaccine. Whole-study findings and limits: Authors suggested each seasonal influenza vaccination recruits few new T cells.

TCRdb analysed the RT-PCR reads with MiXCR anew, one entry per CDR3 protein. The sample lists a few hundred thousand distinct CDR3 sequences; roughly 7.9% were seen once. Germline CDR1 reads GTSNPN; CDR2 reads SVGIG (reference sequence). The CDR3 length is 11 residues. Trimming removed 3 bases from V and 8 bases from J, with 10 bases in between. Note on this clonotype: What it binds is unknown.

Specimen: PBMCs from blood, collected 23 to 25 months after vaccination. V usage is TRBV30 and J usage is TRBJ1-2; D not certain. This TCR was sampled from a man between 50 and 75 years old who received an inactivated influenza vaccine. CDR3 residues: CAWRRGFGYTF. The CDR3 nucleotides are TGTGCCTGGAGAAGAGGGTTCGGCTACACCTTC.